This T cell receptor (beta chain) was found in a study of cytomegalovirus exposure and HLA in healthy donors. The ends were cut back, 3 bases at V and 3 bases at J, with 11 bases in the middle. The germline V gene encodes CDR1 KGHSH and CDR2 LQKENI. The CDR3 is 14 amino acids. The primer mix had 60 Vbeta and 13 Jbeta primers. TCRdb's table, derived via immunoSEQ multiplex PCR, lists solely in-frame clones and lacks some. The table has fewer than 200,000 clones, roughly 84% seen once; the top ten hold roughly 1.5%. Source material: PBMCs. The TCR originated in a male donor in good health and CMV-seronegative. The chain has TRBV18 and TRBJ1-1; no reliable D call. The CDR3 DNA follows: TGTGCCAGCTCACCTGGCACTGAGGACACTGAAGCTTTCTTT. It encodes CASSPGTEDTEAFF.